Many counts were recorded for the clone carrying this TCR beta chain. TCRdb analysed the 5' RACE reads with MiXCR anew, one entry per CDR3 protein. The sample shows tens of thousands of distinct CDR3 sequences, about 4% of them seen only once. These data come from a study of neurological immune-mediated disorders. The V end was cut by 4 bases, the J end by 0 bases, with 6 bases between. Per the germline V gene, CDR1 is SGHVS and CDR2 is FNYEAQ. CDR3 size: 13 residues. What was sequenced was PBMCs. The source is a man in his fifties with multiple sclerosis. The V call is TRBV7-6, the J call TRBJ1-1, with a weak D call TRBD1 (5 bases). The CDR3 bases are TGTGCCAGCAGCTACAGGATGAACACTGAAGCTTTCTTT. This encodes CASSYRMNTEAFF.